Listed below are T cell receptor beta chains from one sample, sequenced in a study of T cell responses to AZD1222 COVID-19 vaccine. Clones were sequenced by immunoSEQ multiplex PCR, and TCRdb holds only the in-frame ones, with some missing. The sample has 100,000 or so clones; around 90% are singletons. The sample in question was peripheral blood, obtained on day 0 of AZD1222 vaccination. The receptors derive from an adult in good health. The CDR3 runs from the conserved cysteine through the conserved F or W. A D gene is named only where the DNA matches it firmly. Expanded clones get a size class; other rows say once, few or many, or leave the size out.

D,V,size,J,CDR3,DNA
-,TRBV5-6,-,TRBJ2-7,CASSLFGTGASYEQYF,TGTGCCAGCAGCTTGTTTGGGACTGGCGCATCCTACGAGCAGTACTTC
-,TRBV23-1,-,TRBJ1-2,CASSQSMETVFGYTF,TGCGCCAGCAGTCAATCTATGGAAACAGTTTTTGGCTACACCTTC
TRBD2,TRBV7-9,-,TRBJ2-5,CASSLVGGGGWETQYF,TGTGCCAGCAGCTTAGTTGGAGGCGGGGGTTGGGAGACCCAGTACTTC
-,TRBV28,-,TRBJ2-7,CASRVPPATSQYF,TGTGCCAGCAGAGTCCCGCCTGCTACGAGTCAGTACTTC
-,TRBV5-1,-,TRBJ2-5,CASSLVGSPQETQYF,TGCGCCAGCAGCTTGGTTGGAAGTCCCCAAGAGACCCAGTACTTC
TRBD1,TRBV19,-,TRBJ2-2,CASSSSDRRTGELFF,TGTGCCAGTAGTTCTTCGGACAGGAGAACCGGGGAGCTGTTTTTT
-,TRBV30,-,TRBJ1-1,CAWRGQGYNTEAFF,TGTGCCTGGAGAGGCCAGGGTTATAACACTGAAGCTTTCTTT
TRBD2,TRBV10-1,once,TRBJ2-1,CASSEYGSARGDEQFF,TGCGCCAGCAGTGAGTATGGTAGCGCACGGGGGGATGAGCAGTTCTTC
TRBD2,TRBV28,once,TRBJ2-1,CASIGLSGTSPNEQFF,TGTGCCAGCATCGGACTCTCCGGGACTAGTCCGAATGAGCAGTTCTTC
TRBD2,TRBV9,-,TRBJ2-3,CASSVNSGTLTDTQYF,TGTGCCAGCAGCGTTAATAGCGGGACGCTCACAGATACGCAGTATTTT
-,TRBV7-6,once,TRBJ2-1,CASSLFPGYNEQFF,TGTGCCAGCAGCTTATTCCCGGGCTACAATGAGCAGTTCTTC